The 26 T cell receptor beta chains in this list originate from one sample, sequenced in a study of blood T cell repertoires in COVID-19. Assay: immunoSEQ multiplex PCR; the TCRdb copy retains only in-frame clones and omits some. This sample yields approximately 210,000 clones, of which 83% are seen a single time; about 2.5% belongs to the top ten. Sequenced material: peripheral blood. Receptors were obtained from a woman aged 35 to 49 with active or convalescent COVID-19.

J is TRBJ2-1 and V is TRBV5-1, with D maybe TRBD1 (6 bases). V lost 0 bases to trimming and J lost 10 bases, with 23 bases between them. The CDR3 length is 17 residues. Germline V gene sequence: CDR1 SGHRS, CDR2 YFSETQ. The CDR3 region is CASSLDSGTKLGREQFF. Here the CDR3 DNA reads TGCGCCAGCAGCTTGGATAGTGGGACAAAACTCGGCAGGGAGCAGTTCTTC. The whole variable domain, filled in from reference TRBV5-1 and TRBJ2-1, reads KAGVTQTPRYLIKTRGQQVTLSCSPISGHRSVSWYQQTPGQGLQFLFEYFSETQRNKGNFPGRFSGRQFSNSRSEMNVSTLELGDSALYLCASSLDSGTKLGREQFFGPGTRLTVL.

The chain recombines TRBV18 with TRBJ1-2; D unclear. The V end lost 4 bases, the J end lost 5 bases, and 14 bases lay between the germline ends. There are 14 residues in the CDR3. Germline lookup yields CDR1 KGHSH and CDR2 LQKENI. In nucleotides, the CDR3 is TGTGCCAGCTCACTAGCGGGCAGGACTTATGGCTACACCTTC. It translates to CASSLAGRTYGYTF. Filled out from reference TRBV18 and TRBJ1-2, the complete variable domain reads NAGVMQNPRHLVRRRGQEARLRCSPMKGHSHVYWYRQLPEEGLKFMVYLQKENIIDESGMPKERFSAEFPKEGPSILRIQQVVRGDSAAYFCASSLAGRTYGYTFGSGTRLTVV.

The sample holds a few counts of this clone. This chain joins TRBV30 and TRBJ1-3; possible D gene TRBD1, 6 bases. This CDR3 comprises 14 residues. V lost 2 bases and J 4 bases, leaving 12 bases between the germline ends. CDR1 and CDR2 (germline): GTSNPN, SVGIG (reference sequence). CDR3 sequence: CAWSRAGEGNTIYF. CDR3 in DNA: TGTGCCTGGAGTCGGGCAGGGGAAGGAAACACCATATATTTT.

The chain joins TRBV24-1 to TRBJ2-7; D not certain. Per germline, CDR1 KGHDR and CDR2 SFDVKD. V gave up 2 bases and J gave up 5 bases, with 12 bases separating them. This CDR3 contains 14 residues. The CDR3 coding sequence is TGTGCCACCAGTGATTACAACAGCCCGGACGAGCAGTACTTC. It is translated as CATSDYNSPDEQYF.

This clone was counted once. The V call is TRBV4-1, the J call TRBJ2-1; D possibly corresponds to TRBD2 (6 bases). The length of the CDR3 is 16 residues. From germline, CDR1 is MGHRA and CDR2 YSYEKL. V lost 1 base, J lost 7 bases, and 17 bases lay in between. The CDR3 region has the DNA TGCGCCAGCAGCCAAGGAAACACCGGGACTGAGAATGAGCAGTTCTTC. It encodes CASSQGNTGTENEQFF.

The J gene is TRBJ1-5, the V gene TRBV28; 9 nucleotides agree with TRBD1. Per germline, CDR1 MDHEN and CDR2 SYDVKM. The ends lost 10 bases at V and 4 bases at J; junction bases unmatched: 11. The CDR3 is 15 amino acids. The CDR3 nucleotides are TGTGCCATCAGGAGTGGACAGGGGAGAAATCAGCCCCAGCATTTT. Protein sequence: CAIRSGQGRNQPQHF.

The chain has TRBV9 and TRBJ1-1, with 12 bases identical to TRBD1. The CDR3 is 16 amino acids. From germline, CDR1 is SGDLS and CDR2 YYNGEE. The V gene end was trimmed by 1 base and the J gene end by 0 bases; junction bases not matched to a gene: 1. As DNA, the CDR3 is TGTGCCAGCAGCGTAAGGGACAGGGGGCTGAACACTGAAGCTTTCTTT. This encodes CASSVRDRGLNTEAFF.

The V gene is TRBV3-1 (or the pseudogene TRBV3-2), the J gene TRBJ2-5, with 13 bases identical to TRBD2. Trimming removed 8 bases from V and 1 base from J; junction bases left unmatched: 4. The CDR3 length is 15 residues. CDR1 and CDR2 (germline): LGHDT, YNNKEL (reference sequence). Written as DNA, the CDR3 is TGTGCCAGCGCACTAGCGGGAGGGCCCCAAGAGACCCAGTACTTC. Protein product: CASALAGGPQETQYF.

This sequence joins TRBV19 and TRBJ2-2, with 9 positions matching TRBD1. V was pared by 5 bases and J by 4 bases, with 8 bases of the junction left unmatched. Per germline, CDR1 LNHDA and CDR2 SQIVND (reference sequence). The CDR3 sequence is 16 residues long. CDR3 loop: CASSDPGQGITGELFF. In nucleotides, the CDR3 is TGTGCCAGTAGTGACCCGGGACAGGGTATCACCGGGGAGCTGTTTTTT.

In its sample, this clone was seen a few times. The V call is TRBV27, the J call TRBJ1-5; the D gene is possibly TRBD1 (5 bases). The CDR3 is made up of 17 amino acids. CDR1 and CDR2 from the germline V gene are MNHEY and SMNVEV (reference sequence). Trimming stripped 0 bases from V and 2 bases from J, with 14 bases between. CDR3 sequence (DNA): TGTGCCAGCAGTTTATCCAGGGTATCGACCGGCAATCAGCCCCAGCATTTT. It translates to CASSLSRVSTGNQPQHF.

The CDR3 loop is CASSYSSTAAREKLFF. For the CDR3, the DNA is TGTGCCAGCAGTTACTCTTCGACAGCCGCTAGGGAAAAACTGTTTTTT. This sequence joins TRBV6-5 and TRBJ1-4, with D perhaps TRBD1 (5 bases). V was cut by 0 bases and J by 8 bases, with 16 bases left in between. Germline CDR1 and CDR2: MNHEY and SVGAGI. The CDR3 runs to 16 residues.

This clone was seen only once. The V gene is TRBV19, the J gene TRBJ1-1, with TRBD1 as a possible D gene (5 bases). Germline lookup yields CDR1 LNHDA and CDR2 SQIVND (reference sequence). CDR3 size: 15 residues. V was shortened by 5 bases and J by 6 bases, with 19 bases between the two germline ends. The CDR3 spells CASSGAGKGYSEAFF. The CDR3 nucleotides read TGTGCCAGTAGTGGGGCAGGGAAGGGGTACTCTGAAGCTTTCTTT.

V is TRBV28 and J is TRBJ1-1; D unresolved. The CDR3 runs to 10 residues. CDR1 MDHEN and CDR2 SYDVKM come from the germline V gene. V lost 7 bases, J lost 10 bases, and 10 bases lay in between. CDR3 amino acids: CASIGERAFF. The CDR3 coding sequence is TGTGCCAGCATCGGAGAACGAGCTTTCTTT.

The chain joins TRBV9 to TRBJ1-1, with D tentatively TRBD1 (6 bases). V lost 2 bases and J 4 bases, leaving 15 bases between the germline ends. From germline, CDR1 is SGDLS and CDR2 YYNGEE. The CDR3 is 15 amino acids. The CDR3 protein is CASSVQGQISTEAFF. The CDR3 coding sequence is TGTGCCAGCAGCGTCCAGGGGCAGATTAGCACTGAAGCTTTCTTT.

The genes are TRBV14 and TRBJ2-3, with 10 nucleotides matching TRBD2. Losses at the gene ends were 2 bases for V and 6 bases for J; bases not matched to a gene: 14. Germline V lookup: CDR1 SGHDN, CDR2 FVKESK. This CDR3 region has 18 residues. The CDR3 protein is CASSQRGSSGRAADTQYF. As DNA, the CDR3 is TGTGCCAGCAGCCAACGGGGCTCAAGCGGGAGGGCCGCTGATACGCAGTATTTT. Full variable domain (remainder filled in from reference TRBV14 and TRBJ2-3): EAGVTQFPSHSVIEKGQTVTLRCDPISGHDNLYWYRRVMGKEIKFLLHFVKESKQDESGMPNNRFLAERTGGTYSTLKVQPAELEDSGVYFCASSQRGSSGRAADTQYFGPGTRLTVL.

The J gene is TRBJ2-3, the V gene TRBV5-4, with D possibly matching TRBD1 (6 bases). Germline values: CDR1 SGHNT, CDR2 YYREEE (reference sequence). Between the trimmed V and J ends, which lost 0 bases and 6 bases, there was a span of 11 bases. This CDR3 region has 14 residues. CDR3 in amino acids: CASSLERTADTQYF. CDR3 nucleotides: TGTGCCAGCAGCTTGGAAAGGACAGCCGATACGCAGTATTTT.

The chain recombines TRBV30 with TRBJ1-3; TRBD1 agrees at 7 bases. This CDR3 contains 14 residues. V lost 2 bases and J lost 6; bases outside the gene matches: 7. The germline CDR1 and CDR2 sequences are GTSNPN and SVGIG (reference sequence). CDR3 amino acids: CAWSRGRGANTIYF. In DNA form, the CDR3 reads TGTGCCTGGAGTCGGGGCAGGGGGGCAAACACCATATATTTT. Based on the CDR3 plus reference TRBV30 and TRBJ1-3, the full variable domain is SQTIHQWPATLVQPVGSPLSLECTVEGTSNPNLYWYRQAAGRGLQLLFYSVGIGQISSEVPQNLSASRPQDRQFILSSKKLLLSDSGFYLCAWSRGRGANTIYFGEGSWLTVV.

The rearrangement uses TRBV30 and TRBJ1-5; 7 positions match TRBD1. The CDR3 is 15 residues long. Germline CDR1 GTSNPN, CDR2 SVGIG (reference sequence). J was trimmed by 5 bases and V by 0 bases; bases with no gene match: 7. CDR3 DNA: TGTGCCTGGAGTGTTGGCAGGGGGAAGGATCAGCCCCAGCATTTT. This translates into CAWSVGRGKDQPQHF.

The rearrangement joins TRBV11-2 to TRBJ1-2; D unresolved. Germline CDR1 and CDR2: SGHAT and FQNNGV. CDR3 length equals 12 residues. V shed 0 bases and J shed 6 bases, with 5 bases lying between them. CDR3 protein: CASSLEGDGYTF. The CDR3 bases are TGTGCCAGCAGCTTAGAAGGAGATGGCTACACCTTC.

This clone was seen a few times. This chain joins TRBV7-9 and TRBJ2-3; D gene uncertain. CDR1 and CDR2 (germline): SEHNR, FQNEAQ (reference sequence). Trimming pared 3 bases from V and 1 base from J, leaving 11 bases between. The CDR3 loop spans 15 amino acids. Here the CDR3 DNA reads TGTGCCAGCAGCTTGGTGTCAGGCGGCACAGATACGCAGTATTTT. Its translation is CASSLVSGGTDTQYF.

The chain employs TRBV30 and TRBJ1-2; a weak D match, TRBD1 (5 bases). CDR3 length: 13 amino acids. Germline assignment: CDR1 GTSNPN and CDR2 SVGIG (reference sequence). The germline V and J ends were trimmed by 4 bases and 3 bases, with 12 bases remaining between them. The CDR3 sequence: CAWIKRGDYGYTF. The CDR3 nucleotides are TGTGCCTGGATCAAAAGGGGCGACTATGGCTACACCTTC.

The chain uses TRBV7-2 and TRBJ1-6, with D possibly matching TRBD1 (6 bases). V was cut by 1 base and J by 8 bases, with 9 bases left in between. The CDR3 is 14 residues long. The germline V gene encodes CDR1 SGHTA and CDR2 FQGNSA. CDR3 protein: CASSLGQGYSPLHF. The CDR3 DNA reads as TGTGCCAGCAGCTTAGGGCAGGGGTATTCACCCCTCCACTTT.

For the CDR3, the DNA is TGTGCCAGTAGTATCGGACAGAATAATTCACCCCTCCACTTT. Its translation is CASSIGQNNSPLHF. V is TRBV19 and J is TRBJ1-6; the D gene is possibly TRBD1 (6 bases). This CDR3 spans 14 amino acids. Germline assignment: CDR1 LNHDA and CDR2 SQIVND (reference sequence). V gave up 3 bases and J gave up 5 bases, with 8 bases separating them.

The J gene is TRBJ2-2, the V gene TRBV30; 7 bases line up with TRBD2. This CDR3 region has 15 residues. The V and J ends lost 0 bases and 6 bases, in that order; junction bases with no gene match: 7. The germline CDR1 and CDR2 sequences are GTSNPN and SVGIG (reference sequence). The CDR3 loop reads CAWSVLGLAAGELFF. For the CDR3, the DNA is TGTGCCTGGAGTGTCTTGGGGCTAGCGGCCGGGGAGCTGTTTTTT.

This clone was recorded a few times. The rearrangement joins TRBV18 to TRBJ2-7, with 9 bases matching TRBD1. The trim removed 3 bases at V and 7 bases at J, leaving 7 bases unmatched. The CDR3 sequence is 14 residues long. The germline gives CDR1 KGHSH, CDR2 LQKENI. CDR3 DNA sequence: TGTGCCAGCTCACCCGGACAGGGGTCTGGGGAGCAGTACTTC. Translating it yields CASSPGQGSGEQYF.

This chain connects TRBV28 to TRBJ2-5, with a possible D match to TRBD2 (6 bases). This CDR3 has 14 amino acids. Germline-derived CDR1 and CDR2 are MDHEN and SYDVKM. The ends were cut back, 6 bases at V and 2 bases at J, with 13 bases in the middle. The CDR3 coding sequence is TGTGCCAGCAGGGAGGGGACTTCTCAAGAGACCCAGTACTTC. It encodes CASREGTSQETQYF.